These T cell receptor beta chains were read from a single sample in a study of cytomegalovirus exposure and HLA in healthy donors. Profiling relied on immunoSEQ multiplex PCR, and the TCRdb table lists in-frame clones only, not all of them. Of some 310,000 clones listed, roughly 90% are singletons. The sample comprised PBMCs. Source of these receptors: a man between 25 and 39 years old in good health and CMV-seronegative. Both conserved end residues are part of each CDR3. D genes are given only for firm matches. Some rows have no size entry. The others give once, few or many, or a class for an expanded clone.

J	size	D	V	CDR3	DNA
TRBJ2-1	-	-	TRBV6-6	CASSYSEDEQFF	TGTGCCAGCAGTTACTCTGAGGATGAGCAGTTCTTC
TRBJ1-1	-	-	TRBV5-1	CASNQNPSRGNTEAFF	TGCGCCAGCAACCAGAACCCCTCCAGGGGAAACACTGAAGCTTTCTTT
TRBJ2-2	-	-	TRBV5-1	CASRLRTANTGELFF	TGCGCCAGCCGGTTGAGAACAGCGAACACCGGGGAGCTGTTTTTT
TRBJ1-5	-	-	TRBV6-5	CASTGNGKGQPQHF	TGTGCCAGCACCGGGAACGGGAAGGGTCAGCCCCAGCATTTT
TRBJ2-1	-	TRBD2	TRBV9	CASSSGLAGGEFF	TGTGCCAGCAGCTCCGGACTAGCGGGGGGTGAGTTCTTC
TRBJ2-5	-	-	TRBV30	CAWSLLPGTQYF	TGTGCCTGGAGCCTCCTCCCCGGGACCCAGTACTTC
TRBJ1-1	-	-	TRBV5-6	CASRAWGVMNTEAFF	TGTGCCAGCCGAGCTTGGGGGGTGATGAACACTGAAGCTTTCTTT
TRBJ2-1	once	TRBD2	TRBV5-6	CASSFGLAGANEQFF	TGTGCCAGCAGCTTTGGACTAGCGGGGGCCAATGAGCAGTTCTTC
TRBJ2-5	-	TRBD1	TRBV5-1	CASSPGDRDVETQYF	TGCGCCAGCAGCCCCGGGGACAGGGACGTGGAGACCCAGTACTTC
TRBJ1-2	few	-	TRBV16	CASSQSRGYTF	TGTGCCAGCAGCCAATCGCGCGGCTACACCTTC
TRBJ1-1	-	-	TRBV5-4	CASSLESGRAGAFF	TGTGCCAGCAGCTTGGAGAGTGGGAGGGCCGGAGCTTTCTTT
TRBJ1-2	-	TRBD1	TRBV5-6	CASSYGQVYPYGYTF	TGTGCCAGCAGCTACGGACAGGTGTATCCATATGGCTACACCTTC
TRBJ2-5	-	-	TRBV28	CASRPTAPRAQYF	TGTGCCAGCAGACCGACCGCCCCGAGGGCCCAGTACTTC
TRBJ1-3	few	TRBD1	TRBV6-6	CASSPGQGASRNTIYF	TGTGCCAGCAGTCCCGGACAGGGGGCCTCCCGAAACACCATATATTTT
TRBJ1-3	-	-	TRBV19	CASRRSHSGNTIYF	TGTGCCAGTAGACGGTCGCACTCTGGAAACACCATATATTTT
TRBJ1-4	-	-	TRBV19	CASRFSTGRYEKLFF	TGTGCCAGTAGGTTTAGTACAGGGCGGTACGAAAAACTGTTTTTT
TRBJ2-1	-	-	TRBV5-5	CASSLTAAAEQFF	TGTGCCAGCAGCTTGACGGCTGCGGCAGAGCAGTTCTTC
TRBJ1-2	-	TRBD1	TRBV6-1	CASREDRGNGYTF	TGTGCCAGCAGAGAGGACAGGGGGAATGGCTACACCTTC
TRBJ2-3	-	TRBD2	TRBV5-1	CASSSIAGGSTDTQYF	TGCGCCAGCAGCTCAATAGCGGGGGGGAGCACAGATACGCAGTATTTT
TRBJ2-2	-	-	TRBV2	CASSPRGTANTGELFF	TGTGCCAGCAGTCCCCGGGGGACAGCGAACACCGGGGAGCTGTTTTTT
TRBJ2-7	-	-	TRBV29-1	CSVVGVLSYEQYF	TGCAGCGTCGTCGGAGTCCTATCCTACGAGCAGTACTTC
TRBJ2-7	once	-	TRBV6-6	CASTDSLYEQYF	TGTGCCAGCACCGACAGCCTCTACGAGCAGTACTTC
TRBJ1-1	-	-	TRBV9	CASSVAGTRGTEAFF	TGTGCCAGCAGCGTAGCCGGTACGAGGGGGACTGAAGCTTTCTTT
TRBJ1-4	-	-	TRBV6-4	CASSRHLHPGEEKLFF	TGTGCCAGCAGTAGGCACCTACACCCCGGGGAAGAAAAACTGTTTTTT
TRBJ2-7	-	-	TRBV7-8	CASCRDWREGSYEQYF	TGTGCCAGCTGCCGTGATTGGAGGGAAGGGTCCTACGAGCAGTACTTC
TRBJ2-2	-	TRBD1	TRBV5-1	CASLKWAGGTGELFF	TGCGCCAGCCTTAAATGGGCAGGGGGCACCGGGGAGCTGTTTTTT
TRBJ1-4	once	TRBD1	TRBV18	CASSPDRVFSEKLFF	TGTGCCAGCTCTCCGGACAGGGTATTCAGTGAAAAACTGTTTTTT
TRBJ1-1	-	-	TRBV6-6	CASSSGWFGTEAFF	TGTGCCAGCAGTTCCGGGTGGTTTGGCACTGAAGCTTTCTTT
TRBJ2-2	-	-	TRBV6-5	CASSFSGELFF	TGTGCCAGCAGTTTTAGCGGGGAGCTGTTTTTT
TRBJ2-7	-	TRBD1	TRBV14	CASSPTLTTGSYEQYF	TGTGCCAGCAGTCCTACCCTCACGACAGGGTCCTACGAGCAGTACTTC
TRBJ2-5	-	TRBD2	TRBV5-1	CASSRTSGGQETQYF	TGCGCCAGCAGCCGGACTAGCGGGGGGCAAGAGACCCAGTACTTC
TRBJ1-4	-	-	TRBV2	CASSTGSGNEKLFF	TGTGCCAGCAGTACAGGGTCGGGTAATGAAAAACTGTTTTTT
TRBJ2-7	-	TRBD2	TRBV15	CATSSGTIYEQYF	TGTGCCACCAGCAGCGGGACTATCTACGAGCAGTACTTC
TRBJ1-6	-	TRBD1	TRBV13	CASSFLVGTGDNSPLHF	TGTGCCAGCAGCTTTCTTGTCGGGACAGGGGATAATTCACCCCTCCACTTT
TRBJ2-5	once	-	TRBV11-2	CASSLGGSTYGAQYF	TGTGCCAGCAGCTTAGGAGGATCTACCTACGGGGCCCAGTACTTC
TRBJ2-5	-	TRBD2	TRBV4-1	CASSQDGLAGKYQETQYF	TGCGCCAGCAGCCAAGACGGACTAGCGGGAAAGTACCAAGAGACCCAGTACTTC
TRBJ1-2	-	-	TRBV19	CASSMEHGYTF	TGTGCCAGTAGTATGGAGCATGGCTACACCTTC
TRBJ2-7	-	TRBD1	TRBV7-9	CASSPGQTYEQYF	TGTGCCAGCAGCCCGGGACAGACTTACGAGCAGTACTTC
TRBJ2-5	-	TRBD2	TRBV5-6	CASRTHPYSGRYQETQYF	TGTGCCAGCAGAACCCACCCCTATAGCGGGAGATACCAAGAGACCCAGTACTTC
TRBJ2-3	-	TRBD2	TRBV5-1	CASSLGSGGSSTDTQYF	TGCGCCAGCAGCTTGGGTAGCGGGGGAAGCTCCACAGATACGCAGTATTTT
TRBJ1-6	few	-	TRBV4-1	CASSQDARNSPLHF	TGCGCCAGCAGCCAAGATGCGAGGAATTCACCCCTCCACTTT
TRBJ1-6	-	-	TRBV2	CASRTGFNSPLHF	TGTGCCAGCAGAACAGGGTTTAATTCACCCCTCCACTTT
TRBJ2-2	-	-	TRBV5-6	CASSPPFRSWRDTGELFF	TGTGCCAGCAGCCCCCCCTTTAGAAGCTGGCGGGACACCGGGGAGCTGTTTTTT
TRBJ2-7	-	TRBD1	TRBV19	CASRAEGQGAAEQYF	TGTGCCAGCCGCGCGGAGGGACAGGGGGCTGCCGAGCAGTACTTC
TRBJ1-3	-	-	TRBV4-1	CASSQDFSTTGSTGNTIYF	TGCGCCAGCAGCCAAGATTTCTCTACAACGGGTTCGACTGGAAACACCATATATTTT
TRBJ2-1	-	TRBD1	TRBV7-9	CASRKTGVLHNEQFF	TGTGCCAGCAGAAAAACAGGGGTCCTCCACAATGAGCAGTTCTTC